The text below deals with one T cell receptor (beta chain). No antigen is known for it. One base away there is no much larger clone; base qualities are not given. The CDR3 starts with the cysteine, ends with the phenylalanine, and has 14 residues. The CDR3 DNA has 42 bases and is translated from base 1. V loses 6 bases of germline sequence and J loses 0 bases, and the interval between the two ends is 7 bases. Per the germline V gene, SGDLS is the CDR1 and YYNGEE is the CDR2. These data originate in a study of control samples from healthy donors and cancer patients (dated by TCRdb to 2018 to 2020). Library preparation was by the immunoSEQ multiplex PCR assay. TCRdb holds this immuneACCESS table with in-frame rearrangements only. Some clones are missing; in checked studies, unresolved V genes explain under half, and the rest has no known cause. Recorded for this sample are fewer than 200,000 clones; 93% of them occurred a single time. Over 3.5% of the sample goes to the ten largest clones.

This sequence was found in a woman aged 55-69 years in good health. Sequences were obtained from blood. The rearrangement joined TRBV9 to TRBJ2-6; too little of a D gene remains to name it. The CDR3 sequence is CASKQDSGANVLTF. The DNA is as follows: TGTGCCAGCAAACAAGACTCTGGGGCCAACGTCCTGACTTTC. Reference TRBV9 and TRBJ2-6 proteins supply the regions before and after the CDR3; the full variable domain is: DSGVTQTPKHLITATGQRVTLRCSPRSGDLSVYWYQQSLDQGLQFLIQYYNGEERAKGNILERFSAQQFPDLHSELNLSSLELGDSALYFCASKQDSGANVLTFGAGSRLTVL.